This TCR beta chain emerged from a study of control samples from healthy donors and cancer patients. CDR3 size: 15 residues. CDR1 is LGHDT, CDR2 YNNKEL, per germline (reference sequence). The junction had 9 bases not matched to a gene; V was cut back by 2 bases and J by 8 bases. Using immunoSEQ multiplex PCR, the repertoire was profiled, and TCRdb retains in-frame clones only, with some absent. Of approximately 40,000 clones listed, around 70% are singletons. This clone was seen just once. The chain recombines TRBV3-1 (or the pseudogene TRBV3-2) with TRBJ1-2; 9 bases are shared with TRBD1. Sequencing was done on a sample of formalin-fixed, paraffin-embedded tissue. The receptor was derived from a male donor with melanoma. The CDR3 region has the DNA TGTGCCAGCAGCCAACATGATACAGGGGGCGCCGGCTACACCTTC. Translation: CASSQHDTGGAGYTF.